This record covers a single T cell receptor (beta chain). In the authors' workflow: Estimated nucleated cell counts came from reference gene primer amplification. TCRdb's copy holds only in-frame clones and misses some; the assay was immunoSEQ multiplex PCR. That table supplies the V and J calls and clone size; D and trimming were determined from the DNA. The sample yields about 45,000 clones, approximately 87% seen once. This entry is derived from a study of blood T cell repertoires in COVID-19. Study context: Samples of COVID-19 (acute and convalescent) were obtained from the United States, Italy and Spain. T cells, B-cell-depleted T cells, or PBMCs provided the cDNA or gDNA that served as material.

The V gene lost 5 bases and the J gene lost 4 bases, with 12 bases spanning the gap. This CDR3 region has 14 residues. The germline gives CDR1 LGHDT, CDR2 YNNKEL (reference sequence). The receptor was isolated from a human donor in a cohort sampled during active COVID-19. Sequences were obtained from peripheral blood. The rearrangement links TRBV3-1 (or the pseudogene TRBV3-2) to TRBJ1-5; D is unresolved. The CDR3: CASSYGRTNQPQHF. CDR3 bases: TGTGCCAGCAGCTACGGACGGACTAATCAGCCCCAGCATTTT.